The 17 T cell receptor beta chains below all came from one sample that was sequenced in a study of identical twins. TCRdb reprocessed the 5' RACE reads with MiXCR, giving one entry per CDR3 protein. The table includes 1.5 million to 2 million distinct CDR3 sequences, around 29% detected once. Sequencing was performed on cord blood. The receptors stem from a newborn girl in good health.

This clonotype was counted a few times. The chain links TRBV4-1 to TRBJ2-1, with TRBD2 matching 11 bases. V trimming: 1 base; J trimming: 2 bases; junction bases outside the gene matches: 4. Germline loops: CDR1 MGHRA, CDR2 YSYEKL. This CDR3 has 17 residues. The CDR3, as DNA: TGCGCCAGCAGCCAAGTCCTAGCGGGGGGTCCCTACAATGAGCAGTTCTTC. This translates into CASSQVLAGGPYNEQFF.

This chain links TRBV7-2 with TRBJ2-1, with D uncertain. From germline, CDR1 is SGHTA and CDR2 FQGNSA. V gave up 1 base and J gave up 7 bases, with 8 bases separating them. The CDR3 covers 13 residues. The CDR3 reads CASSLVVENEQFF. The CDR3 coding sequence is TGTGCCAGCAGCTTAGTGGTGGAAAATGAGCAGTTCTTC.

V usage is TRBV5-1 and J usage is TRBJ1-1; TRBD1 agrees at 9 bases. The CDR3 runs 14 residues. The junction had 6 bases not matched to a gene; V was cut back by 4 bases and J by 5 bases. CDR1 and CDR2 (germline): SGHRS, YFSETQ. DNA of the CDR3: TGCGCCAGCAGCGTAGACAGGGGGGTAACTGAAGCTTTCTTT. Encoded protein: CASSVDRGVTEAFF.

This clonotype was found a few times. The rearrangement links TRBV24-1 to TRBJ2-2, with D unresolved. The germline CDR1 and CDR2 sequences are KGHDR and SFDVKD. Between the trimmed V and J ends, which lost 5 bases and 1 base, there was a span of 4 bases. The CDR3 totals 13 residues. As DNA, the CDR3 is TGTGCCACCAGTGCCTTGAACACCGGGGAGCTGTTTTTT. Its translation: CATSALNTGELFF.

This clonotype was counted ten times or more. V and J are TRBV13 and TRBJ1-6; tentative D call: TRBD1 (5 bases). Deletions cut 4 bases from V and 6 bases from J, with 13 bases between. The CDR3 loop spans 15 amino acids. CDR1 is PRHDT, CDR2 FYEKMQ, per germline (reference sequence). Here the CDR3 reads CASSSYRDFNSPLHF. In DNA, the CDR3 is TGTGCCAGCAGCTCATACCGGGACTTTAATTCACCCCTCCACTTT.

The chain is built from TRBV10-3 and TRBJ2-5; 12 bases are a match to TRBD1. There are 15 residues in the CDR3. Germline V CDR1 and CDR2: ENHRY, SYGVKD. The V and J ends lost 6 bases and 11 bases, in that order; junction bases with no gene match: 13. The DNA for the CDR3 is TGTGCCATCAGCTACCGGGACAGGGGGCCAAATGAGCAGTACTTC. This sequence encodes CAISYRDRGPNEQYF.

The rearrangement links TRBV3-1 to TRBJ2-4; no clear D. Germline V lookup: CDR1 LGHDT, CDR2 YNNKEL (reference sequence). Trimming cost V 1 base and J 3 bases, with 10 bases left between them. This CDR3 spans 15 amino acids. CDR3 amino acids: CASSQALPHKNIQYF. Here the CDR3 DNA reads TGTGCCAGCAGCCAAGCCTTACCCCACAAAAACATTCAGTACTTC.

The V gene is TRBV28, the J gene TRBJ2-5; D unclear. The germline V and J ends were trimmed by 2 bases and 4 bases, with 11 bases remaining between them. Germline CDR1 and CDR2: MDHEN and SYDVKM. The CDR3 contains 14 residues. The DNA for the CDR3 is TGTGCCAGCAGTTTAATTGAGGTTTCAGAGACCCAGTACTTC. Its protein is CASSLIEVSETQYF.

V and J are TRBV6-5 and TRBJ1-2; D is perhaps TRBD1 (5 bases). The CDR3 totals 16 residues. Germline CDR1 reads MNHEY; CDR2 reads SVGAGI. V was cut by 0 bases and J by 4 bases, with 15 bases left in between. CDR3 in DNA: TGTGCCAGCAGTTACTCTGCCGGGACGCACTCCTATGGCTACACCTTC. This translates into CASSYSAGTHSYGYTF.

This clonotype has more than one count but fewer than ten. The rearrangement joins TRBV20-1 to TRBJ2-7; D possibly corresponds to TRBD2 (6 bases). This CDR3 comprises 13 residues. CDR1 and CDR2 (germline): DFQATT, SNEGSKA (reference sequence). V was clipped by 2 bases and J by 2 bases, with 10 bases between them. In DNA, the CDR3 is TGCAGTGCTAGAACCCCGGGGGCCTACGAGCAGTACTTC. This sequence encodes CSARTPGAYEQYF.

This clonotype has only a few counts. V gene TRBV7-2 combines with J gene TRBJ2-3, with D perhaps TRBD2 (6 bases). V lost 4 bases, J lost 2 bases, and 16 bases lay in between. The CDR3 has 16 amino acids. Germline-derived CDR1 and CDR2 are SGHTA and FQGNSA. Here the CDR3 reads CASSSQTGLITDTQYF. Written as DNA, the CDR3 is TGTGCCAGCAGCTCCCAGACGGGACTCATCACAGATACGCAGTATTTT.

J is TRBJ2-7 and V is TRBV11-2; 7 bases match TRBD2. The CDR3 is 15 residues long. Germline assignment: CDR1 SGHAT and CDR2 FQNNGV. V was clipped by 4 bases and J by 6 bases; unmatched bases: 12. CDR3 protein: CASSWGTTRPLEQYF. The CDR3 region has the DNA TGTGCCAGCAGCTGGGGGACTACACGCCCTCTCGAGCAGTACTTC. The full variable domain, rest sourced from reference TRBV11-2 and TRBJ2-7, is EAGVAQSPRYKIIEKRQSVAFWCNPISGHATLYWYQQILGQGPKLLIQFQNNGVVDDSQLPKDRFSAERLKGVDSTLKIQPAKLEDSAVYLCASSWGTTRPLEQYFGPGTRLTVT.

The CDR3 sequence is CASSVSTVPMNTEAFF. CDR3 sequence (DNA): TGCGCCAGCAGCGTATCGACGGTACCAATGAACACTGAAGCTTTCTTT. The chain has TRBV5-1 and TRBJ1-1; D remains ambiguous. V lost 4 bases to trimming and J lost 0 bases, with 16 bases between them. Germline V lookup: CDR1 SGHRS, CDR2 YFSETQ. This CDR3 has 16 amino acids.

A few counts support this clonotype. V and J are TRBV20-1 and TRBJ1-2, with D unclear. CDR1 is DFQATT, CDR2 SNEGSKA, per germline (reference sequence). The CDR3 extends over 12 amino acids. V shed 5 bases and J shed 4 bases, with 11 bases lying between them. The CDR3 DNA follows: TGCAGTGCTCCAGGACGGCCCTATGGCTACACCTTC. Its translation is CSAPGRPYGYTF.

In its sample, this clonotype was seen a few times. V usage is TRBV18 and J usage is TRBJ2-3, with 7 bases identical to TRBD2. V lost 3 bases to trimming and J lost 13 bases; unmatched junction nucleotides: 10. The germline V gene has CDR1 KGHSH and CDR2 LQKENI. The length of the CDR3 is 13 residues. As DNA, the CDR3 is TGTGCCAGCTCACCGACCAGACTAGCCCAGGAGTATTTT. This sequence encodes CASSPTRLAQEYF. The variable domain in full, completed from reference TRBV18 and TRBJ2-3, reads NAGVMQNPRHLVRRRGQEARLRCSPMKGHSHVYWYRQLPEEGLKFMVYLQKENIIDESGMPKERFSAEFPKEGPSILRIQQVVRGDSAAYFCASSPTRLAQEYFGPGTRLTVL.

This clonotype was seen a few times. This chain links TRBV7-9 with TRBJ2-1, with TRBD2 matching over 7 bases. This CDR3 comprises 10 residues. Germline V gene sequence: CDR1 SEHNR, CDR2 FQNEAQ (reference sequence). CDR3: CAVAGNEQFF. Written as DNA, the CDR3 is TGTGCAGTAGCGGGCAATGAGCAGTTCTTC.

This clonotype was counted ten times or more. The J gene is TRBJ2-3, the V gene TRBV7-2; D possibly uses TRBD1 or TRBD2 (5 bases each). Germline CDR1 is SGHTA and CDR2 is FQGNSA. The germline V and J ends were trimmed by 0 bases and 0 bases, with 10 bases remaining between them. CDR3 size: 16 residues. CDR3 coding DNA: TGTGCCAGCAGCTTAGCGGGGGTTTCTAGCACAGATACGCAGTATTTT. Protein: CASSLAGVSSTDTQYF.